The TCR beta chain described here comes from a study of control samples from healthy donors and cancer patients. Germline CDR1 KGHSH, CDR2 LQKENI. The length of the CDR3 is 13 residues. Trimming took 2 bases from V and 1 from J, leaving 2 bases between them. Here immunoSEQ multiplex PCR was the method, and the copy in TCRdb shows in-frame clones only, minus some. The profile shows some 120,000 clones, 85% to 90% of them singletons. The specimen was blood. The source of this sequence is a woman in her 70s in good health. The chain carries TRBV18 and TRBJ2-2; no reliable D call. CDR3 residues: CASSPKNTGELFF. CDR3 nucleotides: TGTGCCAGCTCACCAAAGAACACCGGGGAGCTGTTTTTT.